The following is a TCR beta chain sequence with its context. As yet, its antigen is unknown. CDR3 size: 14 residues. The V gene's germline CDR1 is SGHTA and CDR2 FQGNSA. V lost 1 base and J lost 3, with 9 bases in between. They ran version v3.0 of the immunoSEQ assay at survey level. The sequencing target was 40,000-50,000 T-cell genomes per sample. The repertoire was sequenced with immunoSEQ multiplex PCR; TCRdb's copy has only in-frame clones and lacks some. The sample holds around 20,000 clones, roughly 80% seen once. This entry belongs to a study of long-term antiretroviral therapy in people with HIV. General observations from the study: Post-treatment diversity went higher with ART but stayed below transplant donor controls. Pre-ART-expanded clones dominated the repertoire at all time points.

This clonotype was sampled from a woman aged 18-29 years with HIV. V gene TRBV7-2 combines with J gene TRBJ1-2; D gene ambiguous. The material was unsorted PBMCs, obtained 0.6 years after starting antiretroviral therapy. CDR3 amino acids: CASSLDSFDYGYTF. The CDR3 DNA sequence: TGTGCCAGCAGCTTAGACAGTTTCGACTATGGCTACACCTTC.